This T cell receptor beta chain is from a study of regulatory T cells in long-lasting Graves disease. Study-wide points: Persistent-disease Graves' patients showed less TCR diversity than new cases.

This clonotype was recorded at least ten times. The target antigen is unknown. The junction differs from germline at one of its ends, possibly a read error. Germline CDR1 reads SGHRS; CDR2 reads YFSETQ. CDR3 length equals 12 residues. With iRepertoire HTBI primers and Arm-PCR of CDR3 regions, TCR beta libraries were built. TCRdb fed the multiplex PCR reads into MiXCR, producing one record per CDR3 protein. This table holds roughly 500,000 distinct CDR3 sequences, 13% found once. Time point indicated: newly diagnosed GD, antithyroid drugs for less than 3 months. From RNA extracted from PBMCs, the TCR library was made. The sample also formed part of further work on T cells in Graves' hyperthyroidism and ophthalmopathy. That work adds: With the HTBI primer set, the TCR CDR3 went through a first round of RT-PCR. Ophthalmopathy was model-predicted a median approximately 6.9 months pre-onset.

Sample: peripheral blood mononuclear cells (PBMCs), taken at new diagnosis, from a patient treated with antithyroid drugs. The genes are TRBV5-1 and TRBJ1-2, with 9 bases fitting TRBD1. This TCR was sampled from a man aged 30-40 years with Graves disease. DNA for the CDR3: TGTGCCAGCAGTCGACAGGGGGATGGCTACACCTTC. This encodes CASSRQGDGYTF.